The 20 T cell receptor beta chains below all came from one sample that was sequenced in a study of cytomegalovirus exposure and HLA in healthy donors (dated by TCRdb to about 2017). Library preparation employed the immunoSEQ multiplex PCR assay. A mixture of 60 forward primers for TCR Vbeta segments and 13 reverse primers for TCR Jbeta segments was used in the multiplex PCR. This immuneACCESS table, as held by TCRdb, lists in-frame sequences with V and J called but not all clones. Of the missing ones, under half trace to an unresolved V gene in checked studies; the others have no known cause. The sample includes under 200,000 clones, with roughly 85% observed a single time. The top ten constitute about 1.7% of the sample. The source material was PBMCs. Every receptor here comes from a woman aged 18-29 years in good health and CMV-seronegative.

This clone has a handful of counts. The J gene is TRBJ1-5, the V gene TRBV6-5, with D perhaps matching TRBD1 (5 bases). Germline V gene data show CDR1 as MNHEY and CDR2 as SVGAGI. V was clipped by 1 base and J by 3 bases, with 10 bases between them. The CDR3 is 15 residues long. In DNA form, the CDR3 reads TGTGCCAGCAGTTACTTCAGGGAGGACAATCAGCCCCAGCATTTT. Amino acid sequence: CASSYFREDNQPQHF.

The rearrangement uses TRBV7-9 and TRBJ2-3, with unresolved D. V dropped 1 base and J dropped 1 base, with 12 bases sitting between them. The CDR3 is made up of 16 amino acids. CDR1 and CDR2 from the germline V gene are SEHNR and FQNEAQ (reference sequence). As DNA, the CDR3 is TGTGCCAGCAGCTTAGGGGTAATGAGCGGCACAGATACGCAGTATTTT. As protein: CASSLGVMSGTDTQYF.

The CDR3 spells CASSGQGAVYNEQFF. The DNA of the CDR3 is TGTGCCAGCAGCGGACAGGGGGCGGTCTACAATGAGCAGTTCTTC. This chain links TRBV9 with TRBJ2-1, with 10 bases that match TRBD1. CDR3 length equals 15 residues. V was pared by 3 bases and J by 3 bases, with 3 bases of the junction left unmatched. Germline CDR1 SGDLS, CDR2 YYNGEE.

The chain uses TRBV6-1 and TRBJ2-5, with D possibly being TRBD1 (6 bases). This CDR3 contains 15 residues. CDR1 is MNHNS, CDR2 SASEGT, per germline. The ends were cut back, 5 bases at V and 2 bases at J, with 15 bases in the middle. The CDR3 bases are TGTGCCAGCAGTAGCCTGACAGGCCAACAAGAGACCCAGTACTTC. It yields the protein CASSSLTGQQETQYF.

A note on this clone: Relative to the germline gene, one junction end is altered; a read error may explain this. The V call is TRBV2, the J call TRBJ2-2; TRBD2 might be the D (5 bases). Germline V gives CDR1 SNHLY, CDR2 FYNNEI. CDR3 size: 18 residues. CDR3 coding DNA: TGTGCCAGCAGTGAGGACCCAGCCCGTGATGTCCCCACCGGGGAGCCGTTTTTT. This sequence encodes CASSEDPARDVPTGEPFF. The variable domain in full, with the rest retrieved from reference TRBV2 and TRBJ2-2, is EPEVTQTPSHQVTQMGQEVILRCVPISNHLYFYWYRQILGQKVEFLVSFYNNEISEKSEIFDDQFSVERPDGSNFTLKIRSTKLEDSAMYFCASSEDPARDVPTGEPFFGEGSRLTVL.

V gene TRBV2 combines with J gene TRBJ2-7; 14 nucleotides match TRBD2. CDR1 and CDR2 (germline): SNHLY, FYNNEI. The CDR3 loop spans 17 amino acids. After removal of 7 bases from V and 1 base from J, the junction contained 9 bases not matched to a gene. The CDR3 DNA sequence: TGTGCCAGCACGTTGGGACTAGCGGGAGTTGGGTCCTACGAGCAGTACGTC. It codes for CASTLGLAGVGSYEQYV.

The table lists this clone with a count of one. The chain recombines TRBV6-5 with TRBJ1-4, with TRBD1 as a possible D gene (6 bases). Germline V gives CDR1 MNHEY, CDR2 SVGAGI. Between the trimmed V and J ends, which lost 6 bases and 2 bases, there was a span of 10 bases. The CDR3 totals 14 residues. In DNA form, the CDR3 reads TGTGCCAGCAGCCGGGGGGCGACTAATGAAAAACTGTTTTTT. The encoded protein is CASSRGATNEKLFF.

The V and J genes are TRBV5-3 and TRBJ2-7, with D perhaps matching TRBD1 (6 bases). TRBV5-3 is sorted into the ORF group, with uncertain function. The CDR3 is made up of 12 amino acids. Deletions cut 5 bases from V and 6 bases from J, with 12 bases between. In DNA form, the CDR3 reads TGTGCCAGAAGATTCCCAGGGGCCGAGCAGTACTTC. This encodes CARRFPGAEQYF.

The rearrangement uses TRBV11-2 and TRBJ1-1; maybe TRBD1 (6 bases). This CDR3 is built from 13 residues. Germline lookup yields CDR1 SGHAT and CDR2 FQNNGV. With 2 bases removed from V and 8 bases from J, the gap between germline ends came to 12 bases. CDR3 sequence (DNA): TGTGCCAGCAGCTTAAGGGGGGGGCCGGAAGCTTTCTTT. It codes for CASSLRGGPEAFF.

The rearrangement uses TRBV6-1 and TRBJ2-4, with 12 bases matching TRBD1. The CDR3 spans 14 residues. V shed 7 bases, J shed 8 bases, and the junction held 6 bases outside the gene matches. Germline V gene lookup returns CDR1 MNHNS and CDR2 SASEGT. This chain's CDR3 is CASTRDRGLYIQYF. The DNA for the CDR3 is TGTGCCAGCACTAGGGACAGGGGGCTTTACATTCAGTACTTC.

This clone was seen a single time. This chain uses TRBV20-1 with TRBJ2-3, with no clear D. Looked up from germline, CDR1 is DFQATT and CDR2 is SNEGSKA (reference sequence). This CDR3 is 11 amino acids long. The ends were cut back, 3 bases at V and 6 bases at J, with 7 bases in the middle. The CDR3 sequence is CSASLKDTQYF. The CDR3 nucleotides read TGCAGTGCTAGTCTAAAGGATACGCAGTATTTT.

The CDR3 sequence: CAIGDRKGSYSYNEQFF. The CDR3 DNA sequence: TGTGCCATCGGGGACAGGAAAGGTTCCTACTCCTACAATGAGCAGTTCTTC. The J gene is TRBJ2-1, the V gene TRBV10-3; TRBD1 matches 8 bases. This CDR3 is 17 amino acids long. Unmatched junction bases numbered 12, after V lost 8 bases and J lost 0 bases. Germline values: CDR1 ENHRY, CDR2 SYGVKD.

The chain employs TRBV18 and TRBJ2-5, with 8 bases matching TRBD1. TRBJ2-7 explains the end of the DNA better; the J call may be wrong. The CDR3 contains 14 residues. CDR1 KGHSH and CDR2 LQKENI come from the germline V gene. The CDR3, as DNA: TGTGCCAGCCTCCGGGACAGGCCGCCCTACGAGCAGTACTTC. This translates into CASLRDRPPYEQYF.

In the case of this clone: Mismatch with germline at one junction end may stem from a read error. The rearrangement links TRBV27 to TRBJ2-1; weak D call: TRBD2 (5 bases). Germline CDR1 and CDR2: MNHEY and SMNVEV (reference sequence). The CDR3 loop spans 18 amino acids. CDR3 in amino acids: CASGLQSPTSISYNEQFF. The CDR3 coding sequence is TGTGCCAGCGGTTTACAGTCTCCTACTAGTATTTCCTACAATGAGCAGTTCTTC.

This clone occurred once. The genes are TRBV6-5 and TRBJ1-1, with D uncertain. This CDR3 has 15 residues. Trimming stripped 0 bases from V and 0 bases from J, with 8 bases between. CDR1 MNHEY and CDR2 SVGAGI come from the germline V gene. The CDR3, as DNA: TGTGCCAGCAGTTACTCGGAGGCCATGAACACTGAAGCTTTCTTT. Translated, it gives CASSYSEAMNTEAFF.

In its sample, this clone was seen a few times. The chain has TRBV2 and TRBJ2-5; D remains unclear. The V end lost 4 bases, the J end lost 7 bases, and 4 bases lay between the germline ends. The CDR3 contains 10 residues. Germline V gives CDR1 SNHLY, CDR2 FYNNEI. CDR3 DNA sequence: TGTGCCAGCAGTGCGGGGACCCAGTACTTC. This gives the protein CASSAGTQYF.

The chain carries TRBV27 and TRBJ2-1; D gene uncertain. V lost 3 bases and J 9 bases, leaving 15 bases between the germline ends. The CDR3 consists of 14 residues. Germline loops: CDR1 MNHEY, CDR2 SMNVEV (reference sequence). DNA of the CDR3: TGTGCCAGCAGTTTCCCTATGGCAGGCAGTGAGCAGTTCTTC. Translated, it gives CASSFPMAGSEQFF.

The J gene is TRBJ2-5, the V gene TRBV6-6; 9 nucleotides match TRBD1. J lost 1 base, V lost 1 base, and 4 bases had no gene match. The CDR3 length is 16 residues. Germline CDR1 and CDR2: MNHNY and SVGAGI (reference sequence). The CDR3 DNA is TGTGCCAGCAGTTACTTCCGACAGGGGGGCCAAGAGACCCAGTACTTC. It specifies CASSYFRQGGQETQYF.

The chain uses TRBV30 and TRBJ1-1, with D possibly being TRBD1 (6 bases). V shed 2 bases and J shed 6 bases, with 10 bases lying between them. Germline loops: CDR1 GTSNPN, CDR2 SVGIG (reference sequence). The CDR3 is 12 amino acids. The CDR3 is CAWSSRGAEAFF. The CDR3 DNA sequence: TGTGCCTGGAGTAGCAGGGGCGCTGAAGCTTTCTTT.

CDR3 nucleotides: TGTGCCAGCAGTTTAGTGACTAGCGGAACCTACGAGCAGTACTTC. Its translation is CASSLVTSGTYEQYF. The V gene is TRBV27, the J gene TRBJ2-7; 9 nucleotides match TRBD2. CDR3 length: 15 amino acids. V dropped 2 bases and J dropped 2; count of bases not matched to a gene: 4. From germline, CDR1 is MNHEY and CDR2 SMNVEV (reference sequence).